The 31 T cell receptor beta chains listed next were all sequenced from one sample in a study of CD8+CD57+ T cells in acquired aplastic anemia. Before being chosen for sequencing, patients had shown CD8+CD57+ cell expansion by flow cytometry. Profiling that covered TCR beta VDJ and CDR3 relied on genomic DNA as its template. TCRdb redid the calling of the reads with MiXCR, one entry per CDR3 protein. The data contain about 150,000 distinct CDR3 sequences, roughly 54% of them singletons. Sequencing input: sorted CD4+, CD8+, or CD8+CD57+ T cells (not recorded which) from PBMCs. Receptors originate from a human donor with aplastic anemia.

J is TRBJ2-6 and V is TRBV7-9, with D uncertain. The CDR3 extends over 15 amino acids. Trimming removed 4 bases from V and 0 bases from J, with 7 bases in between. In germline, CDR1 is SEHNR, CDR2 FQNEAQ (reference sequence). The chain's CDR3 is CASSSGRSGANVLTF. In nucleotides, the CDR3 is TGTGCCAGCAGCTCAGGCCGCTCTGGGGCCAACGTCCTGACTTTC.

Worth noting for this clonotype: An end of the junction does not agree with germline; a read error may underlie this. As DNA, the CDR3 is TGTGCCAGCGATACAGGGAACACTGAAGCTTCCTTT. Its protein product is CASDTGNTEASF. V and J are TRBV2 and TRBJ1-1; perhaps TRBD1 as D (6 bases). Per the germline V gene, CDR1 is SNHLY and CDR2 is FYNNEI. This CDR3 is 12 amino acids long.

The chain links TRBV2 to TRBJ1-3; 8 bases line up with TRBD1. J gave up 7 bases and V 4 bases, and 0 bases lay outside the gene matches. Germline V gene sequence: CDR1 SNHLY, CDR2 FYNNEI. The CDR3 contains 12 residues. The CDR3 DNA reads as TGTGCCAGCAGTGGACAGGGGAACACCATATATTTT. Its protein is CASSGQGNTIYF.

The gene calls are TRBV27 and TRBJ2-2; 9 nucleotides align to TRBD2. Germline values: CDR1 MNHEY, CDR2 SMNVEV (reference sequence). CDR3 length: 17 amino acids. V lost 5 bases to trimming and J lost 4 bases; unmatched junction nucleotides: 11. In DNA, the CDR3 is TGTGCCAGCAGTAAAGTCGGAGCGGGGGGCCCCACCGGGGAGCTGTTTTTT. Encoded protein: CASSKVGAGGPTGELFF.

The chain uses TRBV24-1 and TRBJ2-1; 13 nucleotides line up with TRBD2. This CDR3 has 15 amino acids. Germline assignment: CDR1 KGHDR and CDR2 SFDVKD. The V segment lost 4 bases and the J segment 8 bases; nucleotides outside the gene matches: 4. The DNA for the CDR3 is TGTGCCACCAGTGACCCCGGACTAGCGGGAGATGAGCAGTTCTTC. Residues: CATSDPGLAGDEQFF.

Regarding this clonotype: Being one base from a much bigger clone, this may be a read error. The rearrangement uses TRBV12-3 or TRBV12-4 and TRBJ2-2; 8 bases are shared with TRBD1. CDR3 length: 15 amino acids. CDR3 amino acids: CASSYGTGNTGELSF. The CDR3, as DNA: TGTGCCAGCAGCTATGGGACAGGAAACACCGGGGAGCTGTCTTTT.

As concerns this clonotype: A read error is possible here, since a much larger clone lies one base away. V is TRBV29-1 and J is TRBJ2-1; 9 nucleotides line up with TRBD2. Looked up from germline, CDR1 is SQVTM and CDR2 is ANQGSEA. This CDR3 has 11 residues. CDR3 bases: TGCAGCCTAGAAGTAGCGGGGGAGCAGCTCTTC. Encoded protein: CSLEVAGEQLF.

This clonotype showed up many times. The V and J genes are TRBV10-3 and TRBJ1-5; 8 positions agree with TRBD1. The CDR3 is made up of 16 amino acids. J gave up 2 bases and V 3 bases, and 6 bases lay outside the gene matches. The germline V gene encodes CDR1 ENHRY and CDR2 SYGVKD. CDR3 in DNA: TGTGCCATCAGTGATCTGATGACAGGGGGCAATCAGCCCCAGCATTTT. Its translation is CAISDLMTGGNQPQHF.

The V call is TRBV19, the J call TRBJ1-1; D gene unclear. Germline CDR1 is LNHDA and CDR2 is SQIVND (reference sequence). V lost 7 bases to trimming and J lost 1 base, with 7 bases between them. There are 12 residues in the CDR3. CDR3 protein: CASKVWNTEAFF. The CDR3 DNA reads as TGTGCCAGTAAGGTTTGGAACACTGAAGCTTTCTTT.

The genes are TRBV10-3 and TRBJ1-2; D is possibly TRBD1 (5 bases). CDR3 length: 13 amino acids. The V gene's germline CDR1 is ENHRY and CDR2 SYGVKD. V was cut by 0 bases and J by 3 bases, with 5 bases left in between. Written as DNA, the CDR3 is TGTGCCATCAGTGAGTCAGGGGACTATGGCTACACCTTC. Protein sequence: CAISESGDYGYTF.

CDR3 DNA: TGTGCCAGCAGCTGGACTAGCGGGGGTACGGAGACCCAGTACTTC. This codes for CASSWTSGGTETQYF. The chain links TRBV7-4 to TRBJ2-5; 13 bases agree with TRBD2. Germline CDR1 SGHVT, CDR2 SQSDAQ. This CDR3 is 15 amino acids long. V dropped 4 bases and J dropped 5; count of bases not matched to a gene: 4.

This clonotype was detected ten times or more. The chain carries TRBV6-5 and TRBJ2-7; 9 nucleotides align to TRBD2. The V segment lost 0 bases and the J segment 4 bases; nucleotides outside the gene matches: 4. Germline V gives CDR1 MNHEY, CDR2 SVGAGI. The CDR3 covers 15 residues. CDR3 nucleotides: TGTGCCAGCAGTTACTCGAATAGCGGGAGTTACGAGCAGTACTTC. Translation: CASSYSNSGSYEQYF.

The chain employs TRBV20-1 and TRBJ2-5; 11 bases map to TRBD2. Trimming took 2 bases from V and 13 from J; bases not matched to a gene: 6. The CDR3 sequence is 12 residues long. Germline V gene sequence: CDR1 DFQATT, CDR2 SNEGSKA (reference sequence). The CDR3 bases are TGCAGTGCTAGACTAGCGGGGGGCCGGCTGTACTTC. The encoded protein is CSARLAGGRLYF.

CDR3 in DNA: TGTGCCATCAGTGAGGGACAGGGGCCTGAAGCTTTCTTT. Translation gives CAISEGQGPEAFF. The chain joins TRBV10-3 to TRBJ1-1, with 9 bases matching TRBD1. J was trimmed by 6 bases and V by 2 bases; bases with no gene match: 1. Germline values: CDR1 ENHRY, CDR2 SYGVKD. This CDR3 region has 13 residues.

Points on this clonotype: A much bigger clone sits one base away, suggesting this may be a read error. The chain uses TRBV6-1 and TRBJ1-3, with D possibly being TRBD1 (5 bases). V gave up 8 bases and J gave up 0 bases, with 14 bases separating them. The CDR3 consists of 15 residues. The germline V gene has CDR1 MNHNS and CDR2 SASEGT. As DNA, the CDR3 is TGTGCCAGCGGTGGTCGGGGCCTCTCTGGAAACACCATATATTTT. Protein product: CASGGRGLSGNTIYF.

This clonotype has ten or more counts. The rearrangement links TRBV7-9 to TRBJ2-5, with TRBD1 as a possible D gene (6 bases). Germline CDR1 and CDR2: SEHNR and FQNEAQ (reference sequence). With 2 bases removed from V and 5 bases from J, the gap between germline ends came to 15 bases. The CDR3 has 15 amino acids. In nucleotides, the CDR3 is TGTGCCAGCAGCTTATCGGGTCGACAGGCGGAGACCCAGTACTTC. Translating gives CASSLSGRQAETQYF.

The gene calls are TRBV19 and TRBJ1-1; possible D gene TRBD1, 6 bases. This CDR3 spans 14 amino acids. Germline assignment: CDR1 LNHDA and CDR2 SQIVND (reference sequence). V lost 5 bases to trimming and J lost 0 bases, with 10 bases between them. The CDR3 DNA sequence: TGTGCCAGTAGTTTCCGGACAGTGAACACTGAAGCTTTCTTT. Translation: CASSFRTVNTEAFF.

The rearrangement joins TRBV2 to TRBJ2-7; D is unresolved. Germline assignment: CDR1 SNHLY and CDR2 FYNNEI. This CDR3 comprises 12 residues. Trimming removed 8 bases from V and 0 bases from J, with 8 bases in between. Here the CDR3 reads CASLTVSYEQYF. The CDR3 nucleotides read TGTGCCAGCTTGACGGTCTCCTACGAGCAGTACTTC.

The V call is TRBV7-2, the J call TRBJ1-1, with TRBD1 identical over 10 bases. Trimming cost V 4 bases and J 5 bases; bases outside gene matches: 4. This CDR3 has 14 residues. From germline, CDR1 is SGHTA and CDR2 FQGNSA. This CDR3 reads CASSSGQGRTEAFF. Written as DNA, the CDR3 is TGTGCCAGCAGCTCGGGACAGGGGAGGACTGAAGCTTTCTTT. Together with reference TRBV7-2 and TRBJ1-1, the CDR3 gives the full variable domain: GAGVSQSPSNKVTEKGKDVELRCDPISGHTALYWYRQSLGQGLEFLIYFQGNSAPDKSGLPSDRFSAERTGGSVSTLTIQRTQQEDSAVYLCASSSGQGRTEAFFGQGTRLTVV.

This clonotype has a count of ten or more. The chain combines TRBV2 with TRBJ2-5; no clear D gene. The CDR3 is 16 amino acids. V lost 10 bases, J lost 2 bases, and 23 bases lay in between. The germline CDR1 and CDR2 sequences are SNHLY and FYNNEI. The CDR3: CATLLGYSPDQETQYF. The CDR3 DNA reads as TGTGCCACTCTCCTTGGGTACTCTCCGGATCAAGAGACCCAGTACTTC.

The chain joins TRBV20-1 to TRBJ1-6; TRBD1 aligns across 7 bases. From germline, CDR1 is DFQATT and CDR2 SNEGSKA (reference sequence). The V and J ends lost 3 bases and 7 bases, in that order; junction bases with no gene match: 12. The CDR3 loop spans 16 amino acids. The chain's CDR3 is CSASPRPGGDNSPLHF. As DNA, the CDR3 is TGCAGTGCTAGCCCGAGGCCAGGGGGAGACAATTCACCCCTCCACTTT.

The chain uses TRBV19 and TRBJ1-1; 8 positions agree with TRBD1. The CDR3 contains 14 residues. Trimming removed 4 bases from V and 4 bases from J; junction bases left unmatched: 5. Germline assignment: CDR1 LNHDA and CDR2 SQIVND (reference sequence). The CDR3 sequence: CASSTPGQGTEAFF. For the CDR3, the DNA is TGTGCCAGTAGTACCCCCGGACAGGGCACTGAAGCTTTCTTT.

This clonotype was observed a few times. The CDR3 DNA follows: TGCAGCGTTGGGGGTGGGTTCAATCAGCCCCAGCATTTT. This gives the protein CSVGGGFNQPQHF. The chain uses TRBV29-1 and TRBJ1-5; D is unclear. CDR1 and CDR2 from the germline V gene are SQVTM and ANQGSEA. V lost 4 bases and J 3 bases, leaving 10 bases between the germline ends. The CDR3 totals 13 residues.

This clonotype was counted a few times. The CDR3 DNA is TGCAGTGCCGGGCAGGGACGGCACGAGCAGTACTTC. This codes for CSAGQGRHEQYF. The V and J genes are TRBV20-1 and TRBJ2-7; D possibly uses TRBD1 or TRBD2 (5 bases each). The ends were cut back, 6 bases at V and 5 bases at J, with 14 bases in the middle. This CDR3 is built from 12 residues. From germline, CDR1 is DFQATT and CDR2 SNEGSKA (reference sequence).

There are many counts of this clonotype. The chain employs TRBV6-1 and TRBJ2-3; the match to TRBD1 covers 10 bases. Trimming removed 6 bases from V and 2 bases from J; junction bases left unmatched: 8. Germline V gene data show CDR1 as MNHNS and CDR2 as SASEGT. CDR3 length: 16 amino acids. CDR3 region: CASSTMGQGNTDTQYF. The CDR3 DNA is TGTGCCAGCAGCACCATGGGACAGGGGAACACAGATACGCAGTATTTT.

There are a few counts of this clonotype. The rearrangement joins TRBV18 to TRBJ2-1; perhaps D is TRBD1 or TRBD2 (6 bases each). With 3 bases removed from V and 4 bases from J, the gap between germline ends came to 13 bases. Germline values: CDR1 KGHSH, CDR2 LQKENI. This CDR3 spans 15 amino acids. Here the CDR3 DNA reads TGTGCCAGCTCACCGAATACAGGGACTTACAATGAGCAGTTCTTC. It yields the protein CASSPNTGTYNEQFF. Looking up the rest from reference TRBV18 and TRBJ2-1 gives the full variable domain: NAGVMQNPRHLVRRRGQEARLRCSPMKGHSHVYWYRQLPEEGLKFMVYLQKENIIDESGMPKERFSAEFPKEGPSILRIQQVVRGDSAAYFCASSPNTGTYNEQFFGPGTRLTVL.

The J gene is TRBJ1-6, the V gene TRBV6-4; D gene uncertain. The CDR3 length is 15 residues. V was clipped by 4 bases and J by 9 bases, with 16 bases between them. The germline CDR1 and CDR2 sequences are MRHNA and SNTAGT. The DNA of the CDR3 is TGTGCCAGCAGTGTTAACCGGGAAAGTGGTTCACCCCTCCACTTT. Translation: CASSVNRESGSPLHF.

This clonotype was detected a few times. The chain recombines TRBV20-1 with TRBJ2-5; TRBD1 agrees at 7 bases. The CDR3 spans 12 residues. The junction had 6 bases not matched to a gene; V was cut back by 6 bases and J by 5 bases. Germline values: CDR1 DFQATT, CDR2 SNEGSKA (reference sequence). This CDR3 reads CSARTGAETQYF. Written as DNA, the CDR3 is TGCAGTGCGCGTACAGGGGCGGAGACCCAGTACTTC.

This clonotype was seen ten or more times. The chain uses TRBV7-9 and TRBJ1-1; tentative D call: TRBD1 (5 bases). The CDR3 is made up of 12 amino acids. Germline V gene lookup returns CDR1 SEHNR and CDR2 FQNEAQ (reference sequence). The germline V and J ends were trimmed by 1 base and 11 bases, with 11 bases remaining between them. CDR3: CASSLVSREAFF. DNA for the CDR3: TGTGCCAGCAGCTTAGTGTCCAGGGAGGCTTTCTTT.

The table lists this clonotype with a few counts. At one boundary the junction diverges from the germline segment, which might be a read error. The V call is TRBV7-6, the J call TRBJ2-1; 11 bases are shared with TRBD2. Germline lookup yields CDR1 SGHVS and CDR2 FNYEAQ. The length of the CDR3 is 17 residues. In DNA, the CDR3 is TGCGCCAGCAGCCAAGCCACTAGCGGGGGTATTTTACATGAGCAGTTCTTC. Its translation: CASSQATSGGILHEQFF.

This rearrangement joins TRBV7-2 to TRBJ2-7, with D unresolved. Near its end, the DNA agrees better with TRBJ2-5, so the J call may be wrong. In germline, CDR1 is SGHTA, CDR2 FQGNSA. CDR3 size: 13 residues. CDR3 residues: CASTQFVGETQYF. CDR3 coding DNA: TGTGCCAGCACCCAATTTGTCGGGGAGACCCAGTACTTC.